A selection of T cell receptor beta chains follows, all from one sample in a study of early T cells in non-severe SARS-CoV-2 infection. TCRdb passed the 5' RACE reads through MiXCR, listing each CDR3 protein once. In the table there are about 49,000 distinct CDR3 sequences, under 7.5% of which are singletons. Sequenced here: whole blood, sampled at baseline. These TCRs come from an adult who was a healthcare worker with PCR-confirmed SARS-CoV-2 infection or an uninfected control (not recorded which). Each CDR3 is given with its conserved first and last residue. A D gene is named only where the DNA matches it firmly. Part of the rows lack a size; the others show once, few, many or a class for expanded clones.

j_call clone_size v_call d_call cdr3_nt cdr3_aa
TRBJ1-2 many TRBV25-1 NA TGTGCCAGCAGTGCAAATCGGGTCGGAGGCTACACCTTC CASSANRVGGYTF
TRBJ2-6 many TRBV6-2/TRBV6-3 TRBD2 TGTGCCAGCAGCCTAGCGGGGGGCTCTGGGGCCAACGTCCTGACTTTC CASSLAGGSGANVLTF
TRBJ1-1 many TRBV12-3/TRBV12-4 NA TGTGCCAGCTCCGCCGGCGGCGGGGGAGGTCCCACTGAAGCTTTCTTT CASSAGGGGGPTEAFF
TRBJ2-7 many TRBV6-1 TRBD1 TGTGCCAGCAGTGGTCCCCGACAGGGAAAGGGGTACGAGCAGTACTTC CASSGPRQGKGYEQYF
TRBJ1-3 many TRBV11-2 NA TGTGCCAGCAGCTTACCGGGAGCTGGAAACACCATATATTTT CASSLPGAGNTIYF
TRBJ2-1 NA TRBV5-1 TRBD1 TGCGCCAGCAGCTTGGGGACAGGAGGAAATGAGCAGTTCTTC CASSLGTGGNEQFF
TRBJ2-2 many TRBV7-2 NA TGTGCCAGCAGGCCCAGAGGGATTGGTCCCGGGGAGCTGTTTTTT CASRPRGIGPGELFF
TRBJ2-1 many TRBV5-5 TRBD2 TGTGCCAGCAGCTTCCAGCGGGGCAGCAGGTACAATGAGCAGTTCTTC CASSFQRGSRYNEQFF
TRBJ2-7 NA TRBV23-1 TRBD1 TGCGCCAGCAGTCAACGCCAGGGGGCCCACGAGCAGTACTTC CASSQRQGAHEQYF
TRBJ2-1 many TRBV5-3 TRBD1 TGTGCCAGAAGCTGTCCAGGGGGCGCCTGCAGCTCCTACAATGAGCAGTTCTTC CARSCPGGACSSYNEQFF
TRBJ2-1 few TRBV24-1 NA TGTGCCACCAGTGATTTGGGGGGGAGCTCCTACAATGAGCAGTTCTTC CATSDLGGSSYNEQFF
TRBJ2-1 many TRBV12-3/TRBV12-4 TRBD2 TGTGCCAGCAGCCAACGGGGGGGCATACACAATGAGCAGTTCTTC CASSQRGGIHNEQFF
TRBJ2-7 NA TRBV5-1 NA TGCGCCAGCAGCTTGGGAGGGGGGATCTACGAGCAGTACTTC CASSLGGGIYEQYF
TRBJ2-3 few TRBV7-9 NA TGTGCCAGCAGCTTACTGGCAGGGAGCACAGATACGCAGTATTTT CASSLLAGSTDTQYF
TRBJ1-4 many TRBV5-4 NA TGTGCCAGCAGCCCCACGAGCAGGGGAGGCGAAAAACTGTTTTTT CASSPTSRGGEKLFF
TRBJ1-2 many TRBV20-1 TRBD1 TGCAGTGCTAGAAAAACCACCCGACAGGGGGCCGGCGGCTACACCTTC CSARKTTRQGAGGYTF
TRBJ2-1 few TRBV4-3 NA TGCGCCAGCAGCGCCGGAGGAGAGGCTGATGAGCAGTTCTTC CASSAGGEADEQFF
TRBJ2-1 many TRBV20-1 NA TGCAGTGCTAGAGATTATAAGCAGGGCAGGGGTGAGGGTGAGCAGTTCTTC CSARDYKQGRGEGEQFF
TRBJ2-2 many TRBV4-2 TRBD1 TGTGCCAGCAGCCAAGGGACAGGGGACACCGGGGAGCTGTTTTTT CASSQGTGDTGELFF
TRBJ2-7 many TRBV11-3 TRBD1 TGTGCCAGCAGCTTAACCGACAGGGAATACGAGCAGTACTTC CASSLTDREYEQYF